The 22 T cell receptor beta chains below were found in one sample sequenced in a study of graft-versus-host responses after intestinal transplantation. This table comes from immunoSEQ multiplex PCR, and its TCRdb copy is limited to in-frame clones, with some not included. The table has 62,000 or so clones, more than 85% seen once; the top ten hold 1.7%. For these receptors, no antigen is known. Source: unstimulated CD8+ T cells sorted from spleen or lymph node cells, taken before transplant. The receptors originated from a human donor who was the organ donor for an intestinal transplant.

V gene TRBV5-8 combines with J gene TRBJ1-5, with D perhaps TRBD1 (5 bases). The CDR3 covers 14 residues. The V and J ends lost 5 bases and 5 bases respectively, with 14 bases between them. Germline CDR1 reads SGHTS; CDR2 reads YDEGEE. The CDR3 region is CASSFGTPDQPQHF. DNA of the CDR3: TGTGCCAGCAGTTTCGGGACTCCCGATCAGCCCCAGCATTTT.

The chain combines TRBV19 with TRBJ2-7; 7 nucleotides line up with TRBD2. This CDR3 is built from 17 residues. Germline V gene sequence: CDR1 LNHDA, CDR2 SQIVND (reference sequence). V gave up 2 bases and J gave up 3 bases; unmatched junction bases: 13. The chain's CDR3 is CASSILGAGREVYEQYF. As DNA, the CDR3 is TGTGCCAGTAGTATATTGGGCGCAGGGAGGGAGGTCTACGAGCAGTACTTC.

The chain combines TRBV19 with TRBJ1-2, with 9 bases aligning to TRBD1. V shed 10 bases, J shed 8 bases, and the junction held 17 bases outside the gene matches. This CDR3 has 15 residues. Germline CDR1 reads LNHDA; CDR2 reads SQIVND (reference sequence). CDR3 in amino acids: CATRKEGQGLDGYTF. The CDR3 coding sequence is TGTGCCACCCGAAAGGAGGGACAGGGATTGGACGGCTACACCTTC.

V is TRBV30 and J is TRBJ2-7; D possibly corresponds to TRBD2 (6 bases). V lost 2 bases and J 4 bases, leaving 12 bases between the germline ends. This CDR3 comprises 13 residues. CDR1 is GTSNPN and CDR2 is SVGIG in the germline V gene (reference sequence). Here the CDR3 reads CAWSSGVYYEQYF. For the CDR3, the DNA is TGTGCCTGGAGTTCGGGGGTTTATTACGAGCAGTACTTC.

The chain is built from TRBV4-1 and TRBJ2-7; D perhaps matches TRBD2 (5 bases). Germline V gene sequence: CDR1 MGHRA, CDR2 YSYEKL. The CDR3 has 14 residues. The V end was cut by 4 bases, the J end by 2 bases, with 12 bases between. This CDR3 reads CASSRGGRTYEQYF. CDR3 coding DNA: TGCGCCAGCAGCCGCGGAGGCCGCACCTACGAGCAGTACTTC.

A single count supports this clone. This chain joins TRBV30 and TRBJ1-2; 11 bases align to TRBD1. Trimming took 4 bases from V and 8 from J; bases not matched to a gene: 6. The length of the CDR3 is 13 residues. The V gene's germline CDR1 is GTSNPN and CDR2 SVGIG (reference sequence). The chain's CDR3 is CAWTGQGAAGYTF. CDR3 coding DNA: TGTGCCTGGACAGGACAGGGGGCGGCGGGCTACACCTTC.

The rearrangement links TRBV9 to TRBJ2-3; maybe TRBD2 (6 bases). The CDR3 has 19 residues. Trimming stripped 2 bases from V and 4 bases from J, with 26 bases between. Germline V gene sequence: CDR1 SGDLS, CDR2 YYNGEE. CDR3 protein: CASSVVGSRRTGVPDTQYF. The CDR3 DNA reads TGTGCCAGCAGCGTGGTCGGGTCCCGGCGAACGGGGGTCCCAGATACGCAGTATTTT. Full variable domain (outside the CDR3, taken from reference TRBV9 and TRBJ2-3): DSGVTQTPKHLITATGQRVTLRCSPRSGDLSVYWYQQSLDQGLQFLIQYYNGEERAKGNILERFSAQQFPDLHSELNLSSLELGDSALYFCASSVVGSRRTGVPDTQYFGPGTRLTVL.

The chain carries TRBV4-3 and TRBJ2-6; the D is unclear. CDR1 and CDR2 from the germline V gene are LGHNA and YSLEER. The CDR3 runs 16 residues. The V end lost 0 bases, the J end lost 0 bases, and 6 bases lay between the germline ends. CDR3 sequence (DNA): TGCGCCAGCAGCCAAGATGTCAGCTCTGGGGCCAACGTCCTGACTTTC. It is translated as CASSQDVSSGANVLTF.

The chain has TRBV6-5 and TRBJ2-7; tentatively, D is TRBD2 (7 bases). Germline V gene sequence: CDR1 MNHEY, CDR2 SVGAGI. Trimming took off 7 bases at V and 6 bases at J, with 19 bases between the two ends. The CDR3 sequence is 14 residues long. The CDR3 DNA follows: TGTGCCAGCAACCCCCTAGGGGGAGGGTTCGAGCAGTACTTC. Translated, it gives CASNPLGGGFEQYF.

About this clone itself: The CDR3 does not close with the conserved phenylalanine or tryptophan, likely indicating a read error. The DNA is omitted, as the CDR3 cannot be located on it reliably, and the CDR3 follows TCRdb's listing. V is TRBV7-7 and J is TRBJ1-2; the D segment call TRBD1 is taken from the table without a DNA check. The CDR3 numbers 12 amino acids, ends counted. Germline V gives CDR1 SSHAT, CDR2 FNYEAQ (reference sequence). The CDR3 here is CANPGGTGKGSI.

The chain couples TRBV5-1 to TRBJ2-3, with 8 bases fitting TRBD1. The CDR3 extends over 18 amino acids. J lost 5 bases, V lost 4 bases, and 18 bases had no gene match. In germline, CDR1 is SGHRS, CDR2 YFSETQ. This CDR3 is CASSQTWTGYTLKDTQYF. CDR3 sequence (DNA): TGCGCCAGCAGCCAAACCTGGACAGGGTATACGTTAAAAGATACGCAGTATTTT.

The J gene is TRBJ1-1, the V gene TRBV28; D unresolved. This CDR3 spans 13 amino acids. Germline V lookup: CDR1 MDHEN, CDR2 SYDVKM. Trimming pared 5 bases from V and 1 base from J, leaving 8 bases between. CDR3 residues: CASSDTENTEAFF. The CDR3 DNA reads as TGTGCCAGCAGTGACACGGAGAACACTGAAGCTTTCTTT.

The chain uses TRBV7-2 and TRBJ2-1, with D uncertain. Germline CDR1 reads SGHTA; CDR2 reads FQGNSA. The CDR3 spans 18 residues. The V end was cut by 2 bases, the J end by 5 bases, with 22 bases between. Here the CDR3 DNA reads TGTGCCAGCAGCTTATTTCGCCCCGTGTTCGCCCAGAACAATGAGCAGTTCTTC. This sequence encodes CASSLFRPVFAQNNEQFF.

This chain joins TRBV6-5 and TRBJ2-3, with TRBD2 matching over 7 bases. Germline V gene sequence: CDR1 MNHEY, CDR2 SVGAGI. The CDR3 spans 15 residues. V lost 2 bases to trimming and J lost 3 bases; unmatched junction nucleotides: 5. CDR3: CASSYHAGATDTQYF. The CDR3 coding sequence is TGTGCCAGCAGTTACCACGCGGGAGCTACAGATACGCAGTATTTT.

This clone was seen a few times. This chain uses TRBV29-1 with TRBJ1-1; unclear D gene. CDR3 length: 12 amino acids. The ends were cut back, 1 base at V and 3 bases at J, with 6 bases in the middle. Germline lookup yields CDR1 SQVTM and CDR2 ANQGSEA. DNA for the CDR3: TGCAGCGTTGAAGTCCCCGACACTGAAGCTTTCTTT. This translates into CSVEVPDTEAFF.

The J gene is TRBJ2-3, the V gene TRBV18; D is perhaps TRBD2 (5 bases). There are 15 residues in the CDR3. V dropped 6 bases and J dropped 0 bases, with 13 bases sitting between them. From germline, CDR1 is KGHSH and CDR2 LQKENI. The CDR3 region has the DNA TGTGCCAGCTCCCGAGAGGGTTCTAGCACAGATACGCAGTATTTT. This gives the protein CASSREGSSTDTQYF.

The V and J genes are TRBV27 and TRBJ2-7, with 10 bases matching TRBD1. This CDR3 is 14 amino acids long. Unmatched junction bases numbered 3, after V lost 3 bases and J lost 4 bases. Per the germline V gene, CDR1 is MNHEY and CDR2 is SMNVEV (reference sequence). As DNA, the CDR3 is TGTGCCAGCAGTTTTCTGGGACAGGGGTACGAGCAGTACTTC. It is translated as CASSFLGQGYEQYF.

In DNA form, the CDR3 reads TGTGCCAGTAGTACCCCGGTGGCTGAAGCTTTCTTT. Translated, it gives CASSTPVAEAFF. The chain couples TRBV19 to TRBJ1-1, with D hard to call. CDR1 is LNHDA, CDR2 SQIVND, per germline (reference sequence). There are 12 residues in the CDR3. V dropped 4 bases and J dropped 6 bases, with 9 bases sitting between them.

In its sample, this clone was seen a few times. The chain couples TRBV7-3 to TRBJ1-2, with TRBD1 as a possible D gene (5 bases). CDR1 is SGHTA, CDR2 FQGTGA, per germline. V dropped 5 bases and J dropped 7 bases, with 17 bases sitting between them. The CDR3 is 14 residues long. This CDR3 reads CASSPTGGEGGYTF. The CDR3 DNA follows: TGTGCCAGCAGCCCAACGGGAGGGGAAGGTGGCTACACCTTC.

This clone was seen just once. The chain uses TRBV19 and TRBJ1-1, with TRBD1 matching 7 bases. Germline V gene data show CDR1 as LNHDA and CDR2 as SQIVND (reference sequence). The V segment lost 5 bases and the J segment 5 bases; nucleotides outside the gene matches: 8. This CDR3 comprises 14 residues. In DNA form, the CDR3 reads TGTGCCAGTAGTGATAGACAGGGCCAAACTGAAGCTTTCTTT. It yields the protein CASSDRQGQTEAFF. The complete variable domain, with remaining parts taken from reference TRBV19 and TRBJ1-1, reads DGGITQSPKYLFRKEGQNVTLSCEQNLNHDAMYWYRQDPGQGLRLIYYSQIVNDFQKGDIAEGYSVSREKKESFPLTVTSAQKNPTAFYLCASSDRQGQTEAFFGQGTRLTVV.

CDR3 nucleotide sequence: TGCAGTGCTAGCATCAGCGCTGGGCAGTACTTC. Its translation: CSASISAGQYF. The genes are TRBV20-1 and TRBJ2-5; D is undetermined. Germline V CDR1 and CDR2: DFQATT, SNEGSKA (reference sequence). The CDR3 is 11 residues long. V lost 3 bases, J lost 11 bases, and 13 bases lay in between.

The gene calls are TRBV28 and TRBJ2-7; 7 nucleotides agree with TRBD1. The CDR3 has 16 residues. V lost 1 base to trimming and J lost 3 bases; unmatched junction nucleotides: 9. Germline V gives CDR1 MDHEN, CDR2 SYDVKM. The CDR3 region is CASSLLMGQTNYEQYF. DNA of the CDR3: TGTGCCAGCAGTTTATTAATGGGACAGACGAACTACGAGCAGTACTTC.